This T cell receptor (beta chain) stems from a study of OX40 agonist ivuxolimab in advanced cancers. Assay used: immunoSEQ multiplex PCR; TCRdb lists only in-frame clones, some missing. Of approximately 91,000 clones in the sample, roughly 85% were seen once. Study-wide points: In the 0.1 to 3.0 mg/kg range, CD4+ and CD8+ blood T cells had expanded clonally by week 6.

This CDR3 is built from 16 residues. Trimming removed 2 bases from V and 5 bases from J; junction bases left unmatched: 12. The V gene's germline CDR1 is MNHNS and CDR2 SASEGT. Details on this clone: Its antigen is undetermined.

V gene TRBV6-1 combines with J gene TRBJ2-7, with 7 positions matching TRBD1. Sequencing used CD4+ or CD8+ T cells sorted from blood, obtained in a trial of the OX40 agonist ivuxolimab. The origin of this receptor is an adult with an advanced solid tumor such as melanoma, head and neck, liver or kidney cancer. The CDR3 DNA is TGTGCCAGCAGTGAATCCCGAACCGGGACAGTGGACGAGCAGTACTTC. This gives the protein CASSESRTGTVDEQYF.